In its sample, the clone carrying this TCR beta chain was seen many times. As yet, its antigen is unknown. The V gene lost 2 bases and the J gene lost 2 bases, with 8 bases spanning the gap. Per germline, CDR1 SGHTA and CDR2 FQGTGA. The CDR3 length is 14 residues. This sample's TCRbeta library carried unique molecular identifier barcodes. A single record per CDR3 protein comes from TCRdb applying MiXCR to the PCR reads. The profile shows fewer than 400,000 distinct CDR3 sequences, roughly 21% of them singletons. The data originate from a study of T-cell reconstitution after alpha-beta-depleted transplantation in children. Study conclusions and caveats: In some patients, recipient T cells and intrathymic progenitors surviving conditioning explained high day-60 diversity. In patients about two months after transplant, alpha-beta T cells reportedly arose from several hundred expanded graft clones.

This TCR came from a male patient younger than 18 who had a stem cell transplant for acute lymphoblastic leukemia, so the T cells may come from the graft donor. The source was PBMCs, mostly from graft donor cells, collected 180 days after TCRalphabeta/CD19-depleted stem cell transplant. The V call is TRBV7-3, the J call TRBJ2-3; D might be TRBD2 (5 bases). The CDR3: CASSLALATDTQYF. In DNA, the CDR3 is TGTGCCAGCAGCTTAGCCCTAGCCACAGATACGCAGTATTTT.